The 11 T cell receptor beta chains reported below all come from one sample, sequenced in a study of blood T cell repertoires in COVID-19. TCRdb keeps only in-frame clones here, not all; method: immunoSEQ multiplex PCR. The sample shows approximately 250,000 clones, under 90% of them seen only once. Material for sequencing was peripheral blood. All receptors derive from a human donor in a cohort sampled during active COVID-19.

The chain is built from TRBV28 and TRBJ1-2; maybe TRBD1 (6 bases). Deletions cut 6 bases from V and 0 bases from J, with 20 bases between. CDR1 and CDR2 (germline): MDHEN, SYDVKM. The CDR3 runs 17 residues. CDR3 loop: CASRYNLGGQANYGYTF. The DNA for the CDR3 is TGTGCCAGCAGGTACAATCTCGGGGGGCAAGCTAACTATGGCTACACCTTC.

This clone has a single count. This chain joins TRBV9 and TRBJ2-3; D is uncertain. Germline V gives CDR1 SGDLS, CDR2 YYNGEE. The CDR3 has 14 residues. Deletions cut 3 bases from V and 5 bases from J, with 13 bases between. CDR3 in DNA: TGTGCCAGCAGCGCCGAAGTAACTATAGATACGCAGTATTTT. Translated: CASSAEVTIDTQYF.

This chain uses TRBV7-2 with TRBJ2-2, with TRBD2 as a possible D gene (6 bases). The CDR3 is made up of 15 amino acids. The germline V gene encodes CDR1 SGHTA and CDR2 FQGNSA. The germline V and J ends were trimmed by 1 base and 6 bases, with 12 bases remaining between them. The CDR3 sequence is CASSLVVGGAGELFF. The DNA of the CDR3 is TGTGCCAGCAGCTTAGTCGTGGGGGGAGCCGGGGAGCTGTTTTTT. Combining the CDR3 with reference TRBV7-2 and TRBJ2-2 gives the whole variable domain GAGVSQSPSNKVTEKGKDVELRCDPISGHTALYWYRQSLGQGLEFLIYFQGNSAPDKSGLPSDRFSAERTGGSVSTLTIQRTQQEDSAVYLCASSLVVGGAGELFFGEGSRLTVL.

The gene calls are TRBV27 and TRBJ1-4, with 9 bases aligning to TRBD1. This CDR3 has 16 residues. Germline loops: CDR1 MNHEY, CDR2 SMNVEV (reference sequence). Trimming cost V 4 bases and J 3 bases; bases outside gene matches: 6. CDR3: CASSSQGALANEKLFF. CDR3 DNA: TGTGCCAGCAGTTCACAGGGGGCGTTAGCTAATGAAAAACTGTTTTTT.

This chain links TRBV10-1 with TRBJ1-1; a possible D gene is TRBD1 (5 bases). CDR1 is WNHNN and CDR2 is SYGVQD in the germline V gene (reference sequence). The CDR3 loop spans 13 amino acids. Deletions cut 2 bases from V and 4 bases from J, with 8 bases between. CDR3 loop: CASSERGSTEAFF. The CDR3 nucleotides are TGCGCCAGCAGTGAGAGGGGATCCACTGAAGCTTTCTTT.

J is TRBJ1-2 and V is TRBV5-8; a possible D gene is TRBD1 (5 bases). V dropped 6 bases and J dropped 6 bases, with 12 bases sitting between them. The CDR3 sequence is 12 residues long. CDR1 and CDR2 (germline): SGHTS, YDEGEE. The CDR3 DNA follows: TGTGCCAGCACCCCCTGGGGGGATGGCTACACCTTC. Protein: CASTPWGDGYTF.

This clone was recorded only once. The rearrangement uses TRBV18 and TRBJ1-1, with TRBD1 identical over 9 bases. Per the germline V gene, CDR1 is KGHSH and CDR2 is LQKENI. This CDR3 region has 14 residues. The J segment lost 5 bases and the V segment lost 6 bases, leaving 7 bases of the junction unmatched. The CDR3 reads CASSTGGRETEAFF. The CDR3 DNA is TGTGCCAGCTCGACAGGGGGACGCGAAACTGAAGCTTTCTTT.

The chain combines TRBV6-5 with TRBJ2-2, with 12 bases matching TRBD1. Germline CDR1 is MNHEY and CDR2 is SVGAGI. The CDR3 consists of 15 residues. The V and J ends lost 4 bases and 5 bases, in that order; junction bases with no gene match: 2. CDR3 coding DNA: TGTGCCAGCAGTTTGGGACAGGGGGCGACCGGGGAGCTGTTTTTT. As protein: CASSLGQGATGELFF.

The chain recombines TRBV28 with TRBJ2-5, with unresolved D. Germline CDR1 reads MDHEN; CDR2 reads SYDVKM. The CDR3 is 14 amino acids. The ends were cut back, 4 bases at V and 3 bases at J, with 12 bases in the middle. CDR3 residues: CASSSTGRKETQYF. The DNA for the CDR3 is TGTGCCAGCAGTTCGACCGGCAGGAAAGAGACCCAGTACTTC.

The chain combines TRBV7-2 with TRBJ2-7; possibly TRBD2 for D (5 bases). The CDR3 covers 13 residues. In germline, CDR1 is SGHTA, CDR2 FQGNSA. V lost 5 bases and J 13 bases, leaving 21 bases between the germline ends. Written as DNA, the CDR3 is TGTGCCAGCAGCCCCGTAGAGGGAGCTCCTATTTACTTC. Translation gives CASSPVEGAPIYF.

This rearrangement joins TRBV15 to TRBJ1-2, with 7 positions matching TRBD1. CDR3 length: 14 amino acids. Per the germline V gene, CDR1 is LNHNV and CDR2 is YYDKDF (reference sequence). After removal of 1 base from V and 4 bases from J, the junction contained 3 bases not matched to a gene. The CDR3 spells CATSRGDSFYGYTF. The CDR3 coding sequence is TGTGCCACCAGCAGAGGGGACAGCTTCTATGGCTACACCTTC.